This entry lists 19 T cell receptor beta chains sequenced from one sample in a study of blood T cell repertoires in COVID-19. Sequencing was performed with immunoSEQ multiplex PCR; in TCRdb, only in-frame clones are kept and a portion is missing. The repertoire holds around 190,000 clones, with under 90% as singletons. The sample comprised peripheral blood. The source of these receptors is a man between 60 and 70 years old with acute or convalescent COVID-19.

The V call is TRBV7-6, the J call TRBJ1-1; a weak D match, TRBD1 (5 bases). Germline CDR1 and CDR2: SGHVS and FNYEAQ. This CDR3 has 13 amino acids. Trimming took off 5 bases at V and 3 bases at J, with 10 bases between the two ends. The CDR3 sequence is CASSQGSHTEAFF. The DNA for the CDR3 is TGTGCCAGCAGCCAGGGATCCCACACTGAAGCTTTCTTT.

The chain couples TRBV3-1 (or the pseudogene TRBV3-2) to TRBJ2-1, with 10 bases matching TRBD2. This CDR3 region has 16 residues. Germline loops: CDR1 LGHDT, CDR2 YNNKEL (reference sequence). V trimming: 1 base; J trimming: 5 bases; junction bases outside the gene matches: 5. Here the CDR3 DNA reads TGTGCCAGCAGCCAAGGTTCGGGACTAGCGAACAATGAGCAGTTCTTC. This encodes CASSQGSGLANNEQFF.

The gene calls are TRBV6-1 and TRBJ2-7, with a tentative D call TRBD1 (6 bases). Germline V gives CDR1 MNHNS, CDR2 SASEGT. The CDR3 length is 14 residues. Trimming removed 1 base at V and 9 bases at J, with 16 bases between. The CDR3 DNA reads TGTGCCAGCAGTGAAGAGGGGTGGGGGCTCGCGCAGTACTTC. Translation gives CASSEEGWGLAQYF.

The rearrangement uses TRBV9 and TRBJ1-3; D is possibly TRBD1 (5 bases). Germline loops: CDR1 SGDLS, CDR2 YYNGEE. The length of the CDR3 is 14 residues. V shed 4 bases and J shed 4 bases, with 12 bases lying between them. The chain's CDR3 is CASSLGHRGNTIYF. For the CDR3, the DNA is TGTGCCAGCAGCTTGGGGCACCGAGGAAACACCATATATTTT.

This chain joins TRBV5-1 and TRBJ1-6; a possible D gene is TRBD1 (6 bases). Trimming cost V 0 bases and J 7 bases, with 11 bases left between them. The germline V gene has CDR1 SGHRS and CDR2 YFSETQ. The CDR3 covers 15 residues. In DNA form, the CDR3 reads TGCGCCAGCAGCTTGGAGGCAGGGGAGAATTCACCCCTCCACTTT. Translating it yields CASSLEAGENSPLHF.

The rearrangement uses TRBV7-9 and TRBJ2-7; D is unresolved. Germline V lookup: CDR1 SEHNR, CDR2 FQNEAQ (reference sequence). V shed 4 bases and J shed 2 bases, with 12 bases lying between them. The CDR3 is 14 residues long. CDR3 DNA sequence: TGTGCCAGCAGCTCCAGGCCGAACCCCTACGAGCAGTACTTC. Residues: CASSSRPNPYEQYF.

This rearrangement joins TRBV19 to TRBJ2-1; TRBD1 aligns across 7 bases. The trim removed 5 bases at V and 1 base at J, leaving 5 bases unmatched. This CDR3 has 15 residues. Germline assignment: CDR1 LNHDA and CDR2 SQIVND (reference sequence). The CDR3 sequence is CASSSQTGSYNEQFF. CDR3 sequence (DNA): TGTGCCAGTAGTTCCCAGACAGGGTCCTACAATGAGCAGTTCTTC.

CDR3 sequence: CASSYGTGNYQPQHF. CDR3 nucleotides: TGTGCCAGCAGTTACGGGACAGGGAACTATCAGCCCCAGCATTTT. The V gene is TRBV6-6, the J gene TRBJ1-5, with 9 bases matching TRBD1. The V gene end was trimmed by 2 bases and the J gene end by 5 bases; junction bases not matched to a gene: 4. The CDR3 loop spans 15 amino acids. Per germline, CDR1 MNHNY and CDR2 SVGAGI (reference sequence).

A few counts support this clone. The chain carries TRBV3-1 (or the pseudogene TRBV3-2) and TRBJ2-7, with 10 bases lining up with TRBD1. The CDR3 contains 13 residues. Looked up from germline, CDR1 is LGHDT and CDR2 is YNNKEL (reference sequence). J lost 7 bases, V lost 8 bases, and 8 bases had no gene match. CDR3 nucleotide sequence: TGTGCCAGCCAGACAGGGGGCGCGTGGGAGCAGTACTTC. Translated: CASQTGGAWEQYF.

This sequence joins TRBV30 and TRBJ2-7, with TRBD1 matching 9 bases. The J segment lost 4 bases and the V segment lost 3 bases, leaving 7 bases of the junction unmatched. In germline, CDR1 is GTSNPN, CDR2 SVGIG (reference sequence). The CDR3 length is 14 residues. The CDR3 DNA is TGTGCCTGGAGGGCCGGGACAGGGTCGTACGAGCAGTACTTC. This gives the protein CAWRAGTGSYEQYF.

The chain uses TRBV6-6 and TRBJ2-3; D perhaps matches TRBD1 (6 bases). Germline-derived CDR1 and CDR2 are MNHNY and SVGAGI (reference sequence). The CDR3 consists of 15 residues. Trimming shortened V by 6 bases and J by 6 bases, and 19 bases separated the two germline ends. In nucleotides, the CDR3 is TGTGCCAGCAGCCTCGGCAGAGGGACATGGGATACGCAGTATTTT. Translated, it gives CASSLGRGTWDTQYF.

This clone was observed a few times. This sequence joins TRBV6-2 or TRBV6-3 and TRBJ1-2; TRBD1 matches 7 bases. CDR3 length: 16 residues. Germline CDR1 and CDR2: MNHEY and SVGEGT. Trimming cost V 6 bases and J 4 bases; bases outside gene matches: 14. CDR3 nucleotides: TGTGCCAGCAGCCGAATACAAGGGACAGAAACCTATGGCTACACCTTC. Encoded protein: CASSRIQGTETYGYTF.

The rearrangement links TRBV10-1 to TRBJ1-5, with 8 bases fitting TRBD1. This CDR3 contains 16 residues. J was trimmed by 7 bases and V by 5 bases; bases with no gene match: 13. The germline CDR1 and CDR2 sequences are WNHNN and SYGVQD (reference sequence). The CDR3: CASSPQTGAACQPQHF. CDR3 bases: TGCGCCAGCAGTCCCCAGACAGGGGCTGCGTGCCAGCCCCAGCATTTT.

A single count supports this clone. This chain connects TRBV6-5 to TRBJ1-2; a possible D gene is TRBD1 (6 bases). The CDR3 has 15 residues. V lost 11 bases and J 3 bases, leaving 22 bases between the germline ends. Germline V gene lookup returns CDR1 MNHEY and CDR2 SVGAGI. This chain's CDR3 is CAGKEGGGQYYGYTF. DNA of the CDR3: TGTGCCGGAAAGGAAGGCGGGGGCCAATACTATGGCTACACCTTC.

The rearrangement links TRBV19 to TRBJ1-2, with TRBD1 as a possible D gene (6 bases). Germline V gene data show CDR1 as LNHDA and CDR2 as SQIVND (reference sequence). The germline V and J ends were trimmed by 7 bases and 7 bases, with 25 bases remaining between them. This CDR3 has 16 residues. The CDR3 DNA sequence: TGTGCCAGTACCCAAACCGGGACCCAGGGGCTGGGTGGCTACACCTTC. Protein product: CASTQTGTQGLGGYTF.

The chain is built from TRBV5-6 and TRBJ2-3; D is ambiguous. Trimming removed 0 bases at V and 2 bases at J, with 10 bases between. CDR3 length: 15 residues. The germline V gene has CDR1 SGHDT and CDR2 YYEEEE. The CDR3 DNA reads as TGTGCCAGCAGCTTGGAACGACACCCCACAGATACGCAGTATTTT. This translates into CASSLERHPTDTQYF.

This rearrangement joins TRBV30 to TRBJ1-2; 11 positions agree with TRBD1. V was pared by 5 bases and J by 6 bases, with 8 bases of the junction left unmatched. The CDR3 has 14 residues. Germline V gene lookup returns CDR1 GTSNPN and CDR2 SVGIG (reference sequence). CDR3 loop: CAWGTGGSRHGYTF. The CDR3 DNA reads TGTGCCTGGGGGACAGGGGGGTCACGACATGGCTACACCTTC.

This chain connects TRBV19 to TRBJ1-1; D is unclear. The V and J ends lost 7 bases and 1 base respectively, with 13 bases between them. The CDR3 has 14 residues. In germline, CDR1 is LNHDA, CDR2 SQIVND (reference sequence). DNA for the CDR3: TGTGCCAGTACCGTCACCCGGGAGAACACTGAAGCTTTCTTT. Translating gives CASTVTRENTEAFF.

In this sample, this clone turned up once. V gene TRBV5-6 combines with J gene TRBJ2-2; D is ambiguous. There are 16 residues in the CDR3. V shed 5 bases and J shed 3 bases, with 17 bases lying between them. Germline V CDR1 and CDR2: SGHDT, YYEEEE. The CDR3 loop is CASRRGVVLDTGELFF. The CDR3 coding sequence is TGTGCCAGCAGACGAGGTGTAGTTCTGGACACCGGGGAGCTGTTTTTT.